This T cell receptor (beta chain) came from a study of blood T cell repertoires in COVID-19. Study as a whole: The cDNA or gDNA used as material had been derived from T cells, B-cell-depleted T cells, or PBMCs.

Authors' methods: Estimation of nucleated cell counts relied on the amplification of reference gene primers. Clones were sequenced by immunoSEQ multiplex PCR, and TCRdb holds only the in-frame ones, with some missing. V and J calls and clone size follow that table, whereas D and trimming were derived from the DNA. Of a few hundred thousand clones listed, less than 85% are singletons. Germline assignment: CDR1 SGHVS and CDR2 FNYEAQ. With 5 bases removed from V and 6 bases from J, the gap between germline ends came to 13 bases. This CDR3 has 14 residues. Participants were aged about 18 to 100 years from some 24 US areas. Donors in Cohort 3 counted as recovered after two negative PCRs, clearance, or symptom resolution.

Sequencing was carried out using PBMCs or T cells enriched from blood (not recorded which). This receptor was identified in a woman between 50 and 59 years old who had recovered from COVID-19. The J gene is TRBJ2-2, the V gene TRBV7-6; a weak D match, TRBD1 (5 bases). DNA of the CDR3: TGTGCCAGCAGCCCCGCAGGGTATCCCGGGGAGCTGTTTTTT. Translation gives CASSPAGYPGELFF.